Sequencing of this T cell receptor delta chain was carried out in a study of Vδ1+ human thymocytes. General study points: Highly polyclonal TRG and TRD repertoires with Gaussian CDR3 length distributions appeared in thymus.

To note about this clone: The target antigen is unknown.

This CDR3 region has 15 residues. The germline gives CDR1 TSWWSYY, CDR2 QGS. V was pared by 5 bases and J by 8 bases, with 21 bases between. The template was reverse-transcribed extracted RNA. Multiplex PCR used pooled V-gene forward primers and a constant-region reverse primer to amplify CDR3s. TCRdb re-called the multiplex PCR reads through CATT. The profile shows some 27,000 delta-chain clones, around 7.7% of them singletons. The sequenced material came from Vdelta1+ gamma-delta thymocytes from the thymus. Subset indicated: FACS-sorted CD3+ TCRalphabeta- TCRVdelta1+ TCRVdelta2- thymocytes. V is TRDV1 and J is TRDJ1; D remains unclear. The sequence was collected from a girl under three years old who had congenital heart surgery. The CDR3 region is CALGNQPNSFHKLIF. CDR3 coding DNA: TGTGCTCTTGGGAACCAGCCCAATTCATTCCACAAACTCATCTTT.